The rows below give T cell receptor beta chains drawn from one sample of a study of identifying expanded T cells in peripheral blood. Measured with immunoSEQ multiplex PCR; TCRdb has only the in-frame clones, and not every one. The sample holds more than 80,000 clones, around 89% seen once. Sequenced: blood. These receptors were collected from a person aged 18-69 years in good health. The CDR3 runs from the conserved cysteine through the conserved F or W. A D gene is named only where the DNA matches it firmly.

V,J,D,CDR3
TRBV7-2,NA,TRBD2,CASSLRASGGPRNEQFF
TRBV25-1,TRBJ1-2,NA,CASSVGAGFIHGYTF
TRBV21-1,TRBJ2-3,NA,CALTYPGGRTDTQYF
TRBV5-4,NA,NA,CASSSRSHEQYF
TRBV4-1,TRBJ1-1,TRBD1,CASSQGWGQGATEAFF
TRBV4-1,TRBJ2-7,NA,CASSQDVGGGVDFPYEQYF
TRBV6-1,TRBJ2-3,NA,CASKRRLLTDTQYF
TRBV4-3,TRBJ2-3,TRBD2,CASSLSGTSGTDTQYF
TRBV28,TRBJ1-4,NA,CASSLGGEREKLFF
TRBV4-1,TRBJ1-5,NA,CASSQDNSNQPQHF
TRBV2,TRBJ1-5,NA,CASSDTGLGQPQHF
TRBV6-5,TRBJ2-1,TRBD2,CASSQEIAGWNEQFF
TRBV28,TRBJ1-1,TRBD1,CASSPGTDYMNTEAFF
TRBV6-1,TRBJ2-1,TRBD2,CASTRLAGGSDEQFF
TRBV27,TRBJ2-7,TRBD2,CASSSSRLAWDEQYF
TRBV7-3,TRBJ1-1,NA,CASSLLPREVGTEAFF
TRBV9,TRBJ2-7,TRBD2,CASSPREVYEQYF
TRBV10-2,TRBJ1-5,NA,CASSHVTGPTGNQPQHF
TRBV7-8,TRBJ1-5,NA,CASSLAQGSGGQPQHF
TRBV28,TRBJ2-3,NA,CASSLPGLASTDTQYF
TRBV15,TRBJ2-5,NA,CATSRVVQVEKTQYF
TRBV13,TRBJ2-3,TRBD1,CASSLADRGTDTQYF
TRBV5-4,TRBJ2-3,TRBD2,CASNTAGGGTDTQYF
TRBV7-8,TRBJ1-5,TRBD1,CASSSPPRDRVSNQPQHF
TRBV18,TRBJ2-5,TRBD2,CASSPPVGGDPETQYF
TRBV21-1,TRBJ2-7,NA,CAGLAGESSYEQYF
TRBV5-1,TRBJ1-3,NA,CASSLAGHLSGNTIYF
TRBV4-3,TRBJ2-6,NA,CASSQFSGSGANVLTF
TRBV7-9,TRBJ2-1,TRBD2,CASSLEASGTYNEQFF
TRBV4-2,TRBJ1-6,NA,CASSQEPANSPLHF
TRBV6-5,TRBJ2-7,NA,CATSATETYEQYF
TRBV19,TRBJ1-1,NA,CASSLQGWDTEAFF
TRBV6-1,TRBJ1-4,TRBD1,CASSEGRTGNEKLFF
TRBV28,TRBJ1-4,NA,CASSARDNRPEEANEKLFF
TRBV5-1,TRBJ2-3,NA,CASSLVGGNTDTQYF
TRBV7-8,TRBJ1-5,NA,CASSLVGGSQPQHF
TRBV28,TRBJ1-6,NA,CASSSGNSPLHF
TRBV12-2,TRBJ1-1,NA,CASRLALLQGGTEAFF
TRBV28,TRBJ1-2,NA,CASSLGGPYGYTF
TRBV29-1,TRBJ2-7,NA,CSVERGGGHEQYF
TRBV19,TRBJ2-1,TRBD2,CASSPMRGGSYNEQFF
TRBV10-2,NA,NA,CASSDPGRGYEQYF
TRBV5-1,TRBJ2-3,TRBD2,CASSYGAGGHDTQYF
TRBV4-3,TRBJ2-7,TRBD2,CASSHLIAGAPYEQYF
TRBV27,TRBJ2-7,NA,CASSQAIGSYEQYF
TRBV10-1,TRBJ2-7,NA,CASSSQGTYEQYF
TRBV18,TRBJ2-1,TRBD1,CASSPQGASNEQFF
TRBV4-3,TRBJ2-1,NA,CASSQGATPDTYNEQFF
TRBV4-1,TRBJ2-2,NA,CASSLRTGELFF